The sequence of this TCR beta chain was determined in a study of blood T cell repertoires in COVID-19. For the study at large: Samples of COVID-19 (acute and convalescent) were obtained from the United States, Italy and Spain. T cells, B-cell-depleted T cells, or PBMCs supplied cDNA or gDNA.

This CDR3 is 14 amino acids long. Losses at the gene ends were 6 bases for V and 5 bases for J; bases not matched to a gene: 9. Germline V CDR1 and CDR2: SGHTA, FQGNSA. How the authors handled the data: Amplified reference gene primers provided the basis for estimating nucleated cell counts. Clones were read by immunoSEQ multiplex PCR, and TCRdb kept only the in-frame ones, dropping some. That table is the source of V, J and clone size, and D and trimming were worked out from the DNA. The data show 130,000 to 150,000 clones, just under 90% seen once. The sample consisted of peripheral blood. The receptor was isolated from a woman aged 40-49 years with acute or convalescent COVID-19. The chain is built from TRBV7-2 and TRBJ2-5, with 7 bases lining up with TRBD1. The CDR3 reads CASRKPTGTETQYF. Here the CDR3 DNA reads TGTGCCAGCAGGAAACCGACAGGGACGGAGACCCAGTACTTC.